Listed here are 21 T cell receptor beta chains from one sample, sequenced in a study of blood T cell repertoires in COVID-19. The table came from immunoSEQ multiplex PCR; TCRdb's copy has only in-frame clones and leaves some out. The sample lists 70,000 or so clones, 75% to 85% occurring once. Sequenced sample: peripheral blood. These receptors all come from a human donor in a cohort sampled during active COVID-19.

CDR3 nucleotides: TGTGCCAGCAGGCCGCCTGACAGGGTCCCTGGAAACACCATATATTTT. It specifies CASRPPDRVPGNTIYF. This chain uses TRBV7-2 with TRBJ1-3; 7 bases line up with TRBD1. The CDR3 is 16 amino acids. Germline lookup yields CDR1 SGHTA and CDR2 FQGNSA. Trimming removed 6 bases from V and 2 bases from J; junction bases left unmatched: 10.

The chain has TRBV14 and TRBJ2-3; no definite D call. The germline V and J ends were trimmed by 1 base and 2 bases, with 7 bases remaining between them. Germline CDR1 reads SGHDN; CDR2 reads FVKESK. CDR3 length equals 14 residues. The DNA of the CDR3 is TGTGCCAGCAGCCAAGGACTTCCCACAGATACGCAGTATTTT. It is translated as CASSQGLPTDTQYF.

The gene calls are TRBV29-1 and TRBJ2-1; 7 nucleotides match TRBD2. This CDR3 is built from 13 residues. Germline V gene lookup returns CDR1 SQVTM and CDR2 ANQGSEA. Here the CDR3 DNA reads TGCAGTACCTGGGGAGGGGTTCACAATGAGCAGTTCTTC. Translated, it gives CSTWGGVHNEQFF.

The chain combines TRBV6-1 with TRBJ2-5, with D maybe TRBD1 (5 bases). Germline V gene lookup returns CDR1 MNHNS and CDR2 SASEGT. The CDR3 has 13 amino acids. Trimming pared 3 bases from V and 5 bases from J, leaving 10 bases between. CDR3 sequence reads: CASSEGPAETQYF. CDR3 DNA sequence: TGTGCCAGCAGTGAGGGGCCTGCGGAGACCCAGTACTTC.

The CDR3 DNA reads TGTGCCATCAGAGACAGGGGGCTGAACAATGAGCAGTTCTTC. This gives the protein CAIRDRGLNNEQFF. The genes are TRBV10-3 and TRBJ2-1; TRBD1 aligns across 10 bases. Trimming cost V 6 bases and J 5 bases; bases outside gene matches: 4. Germline CDR1 ENHRY, CDR2 SYGVKD. The CDR3 has 14 residues.

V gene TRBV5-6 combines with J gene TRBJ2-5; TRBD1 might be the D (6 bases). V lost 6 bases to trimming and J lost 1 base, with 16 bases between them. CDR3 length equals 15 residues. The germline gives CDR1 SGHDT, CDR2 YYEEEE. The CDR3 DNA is TGTGCCAGCAACCGACCAACAGGGCCCCAAGAGACCCAGTACTTC. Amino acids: CASNRPTGPQETQYF.

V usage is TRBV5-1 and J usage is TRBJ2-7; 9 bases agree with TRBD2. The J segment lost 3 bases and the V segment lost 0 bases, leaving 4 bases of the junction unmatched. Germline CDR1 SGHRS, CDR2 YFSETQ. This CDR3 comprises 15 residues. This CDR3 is CASSLELAGNYEQYF. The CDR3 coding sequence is TGCGCCAGCAGCTTGGAACTAGCGGGCAACTACGAGCAGTACTTC.

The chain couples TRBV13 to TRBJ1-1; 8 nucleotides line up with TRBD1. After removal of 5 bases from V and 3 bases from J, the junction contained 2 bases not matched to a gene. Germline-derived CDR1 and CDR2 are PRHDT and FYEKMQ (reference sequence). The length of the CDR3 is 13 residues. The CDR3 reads CASSLTGDTEAFF. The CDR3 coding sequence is TGTGCCAGCAGCCTGACAGGGGACACTGAAGCTTTCTTT.

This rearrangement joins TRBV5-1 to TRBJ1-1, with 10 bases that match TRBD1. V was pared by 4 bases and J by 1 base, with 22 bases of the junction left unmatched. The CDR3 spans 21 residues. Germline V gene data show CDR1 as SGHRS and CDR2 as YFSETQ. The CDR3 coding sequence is TGCGCCAGCAGCGGGGGGACAGGGGTCAATCCCCCGCCAAGATCGAACACTGAAGCTTTCTTT. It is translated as CASSGGTGVNPPPRSNTEAFF.

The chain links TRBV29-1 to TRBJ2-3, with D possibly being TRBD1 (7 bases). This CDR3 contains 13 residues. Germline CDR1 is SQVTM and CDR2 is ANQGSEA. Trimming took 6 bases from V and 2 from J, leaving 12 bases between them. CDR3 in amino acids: CSVRGAPTDTQYF. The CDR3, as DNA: TGCAGCGTCAGGGGGGCCCCCACAGATACGCAGTATTTT.

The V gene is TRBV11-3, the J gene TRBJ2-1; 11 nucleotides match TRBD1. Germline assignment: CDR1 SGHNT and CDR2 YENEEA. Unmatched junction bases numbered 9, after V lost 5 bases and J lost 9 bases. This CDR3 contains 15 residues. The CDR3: CASSPPGQGVGEQFF. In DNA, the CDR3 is TGTGCCAGCAGCCCACCGGGACAGGGGGTCGGTGAGCAGTTCTTC.

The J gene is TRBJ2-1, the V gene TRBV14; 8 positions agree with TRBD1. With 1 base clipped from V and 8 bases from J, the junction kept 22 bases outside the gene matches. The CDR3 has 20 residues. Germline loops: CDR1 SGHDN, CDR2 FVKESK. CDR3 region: CASSQGRARGLSNPVHEQFF. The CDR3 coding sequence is TGTGCCAGCAGCCAAGGGAGGGCCAGGGGGCTTAGTAATCCGGTTCATGAGCAGTTCTTC. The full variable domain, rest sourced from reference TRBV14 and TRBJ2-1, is EAGVTQFPSHSVIEKGQTVTLRCDPISGHDNLYWYRRVMGKEIKFLLHFVKESKQDESGMPNNRFLAERTGGTYSTLKVQPAELEDSGVYFCASSQGRARGLSNPVHEQFFGPGTRLTVL.

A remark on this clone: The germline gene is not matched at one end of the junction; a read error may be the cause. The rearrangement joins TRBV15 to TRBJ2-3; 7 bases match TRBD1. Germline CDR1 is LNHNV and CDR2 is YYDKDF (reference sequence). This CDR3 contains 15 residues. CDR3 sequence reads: CATSRGGQGTDTQYF. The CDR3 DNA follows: TGTGCCACCAGTAGAGGGGGCCAGGGCACAGATACGCAGTATTTT.

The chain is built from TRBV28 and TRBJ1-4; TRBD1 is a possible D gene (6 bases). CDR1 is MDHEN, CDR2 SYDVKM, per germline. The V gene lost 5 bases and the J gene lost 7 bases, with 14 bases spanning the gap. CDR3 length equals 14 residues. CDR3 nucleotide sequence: TGTGCCAGCAGTCCAGGGGTGATGGGTGAAAAACTGTTTTTT. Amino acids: CASSPGVMGEKLFF.

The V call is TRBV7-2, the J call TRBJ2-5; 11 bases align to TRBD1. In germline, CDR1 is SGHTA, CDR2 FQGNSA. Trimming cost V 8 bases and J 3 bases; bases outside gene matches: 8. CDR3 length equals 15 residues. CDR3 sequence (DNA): TGTGCCAGCCGCGGACAGGGGGCACATAAAGAGACCCAGTACTTC. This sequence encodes CASRGQGAHKETQYF.

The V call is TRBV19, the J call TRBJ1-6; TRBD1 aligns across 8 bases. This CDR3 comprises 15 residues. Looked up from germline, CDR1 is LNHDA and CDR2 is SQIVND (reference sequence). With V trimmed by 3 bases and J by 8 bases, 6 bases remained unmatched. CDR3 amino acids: CASSIGGQGDSPLHF. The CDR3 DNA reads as TGTGCCAGTAGTATTGGCGGACAGGGTGATTCACCCCTCCACTTT.

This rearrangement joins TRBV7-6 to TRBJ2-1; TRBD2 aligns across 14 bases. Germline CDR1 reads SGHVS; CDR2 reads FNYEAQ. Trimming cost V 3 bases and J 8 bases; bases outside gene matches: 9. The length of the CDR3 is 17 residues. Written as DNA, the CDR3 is TGTGCCAGCAGCTTGACTAGCGGGAGGGCCTTTGTCGATGAGCAGTTCTTC. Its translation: CASSLTSGRAFVDEQFF.

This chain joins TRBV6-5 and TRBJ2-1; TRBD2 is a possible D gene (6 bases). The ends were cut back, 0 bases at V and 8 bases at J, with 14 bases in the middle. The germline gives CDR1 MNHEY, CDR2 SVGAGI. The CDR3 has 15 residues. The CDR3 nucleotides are TGTGCCAGCAGTTACTCGAGACTAGGTCTCCATGAGCAGTTCTTC. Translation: CASSYSRLGLHEQFF.

The CDR3 coding sequence is TGTGCCAGCAGTTGGGGAGCCTACGAGCAGTACTTC. This encodes CASSWGAYEQYF. The chain recombines TRBV28 with TRBJ2-7, with TRBD2 as a possible D gene (5 bases). Germline loops: CDR1 MDHEN, CDR2 SYDVKM. V shed 4 bases and J shed 2 bases, with 6 bases lying between them. The CDR3 runs 12 residues.

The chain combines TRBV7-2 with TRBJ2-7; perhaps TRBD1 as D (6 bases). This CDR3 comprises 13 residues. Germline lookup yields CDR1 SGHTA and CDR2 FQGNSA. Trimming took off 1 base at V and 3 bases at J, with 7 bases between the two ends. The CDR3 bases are TGTGCCAGCAGCTTAGGACAGGTCTACGAGCAGTACTTC. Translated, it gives CASSLGQVYEQYF.

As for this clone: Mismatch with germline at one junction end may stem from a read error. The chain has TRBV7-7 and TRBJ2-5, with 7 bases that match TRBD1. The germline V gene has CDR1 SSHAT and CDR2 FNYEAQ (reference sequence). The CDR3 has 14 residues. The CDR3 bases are TGTGCTAGCAGCTCCGGGACAGTCCAAGAGACCCAGTACTTC. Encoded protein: CASSSGTVQETQYF.